This T cell receptor beta chain emerged from a study of T cells after yellow fever vaccination. Findings of the study overall: There was a possibility that FACS-sorted repertoires contained abundant clonotypes contaminating from the bulk population. Re-detected after boosting: most primary clones, around 97% of CD4 and less than 90% of CD8. Clonotypes shared by both compartments, CD4 and CD8, made up a small share.

Concerning this clonotype: Antigen unknown.

As TCR cDNA was made by 5'RACE template switching, a universal primer site and UMIs were added. TCRdb redid the calling of the 5' RACE reads with MiXCR, one entry per CDR3 protein. The table has about 240,000 distinct CDR3 sequences, 6.5% to 8.5% seen once. This sequence originates from a man aged 25 to 40 who received the YFV17D yellow fever vaccine. Source: CD4+ T cells sorted from PBMCs, taken 15 days after the yellow fever booster vaccination.

The CDR3 nucleotides read TGCAGTGCCACCACTAGGCTTTATGGGGAAAAACTGTTTTTT. Translating gives CSATTRLYGEKLFF. The rearrangement uses TRBV20-1 and TRBJ1-4; D is uncertain. V lost 6 bases and J lost 8, with 19 bases in between. Germline CDR1 DFQATT, CDR2 SNEGSKA (reference sequence). This CDR3 is built from 14 residues.